This T cell receptor (beta chain) was captured in a study of T cells in Graves' hyperthyroidism and ophthalmopathy. Concerning this clonotype itself: Its antigen is unknown.

The source material, RNA transcripts, was used to amplify TCR beta CDR3 regions. First-round RT-PCR of the TCR CDR3 relied on the HTBI primer set. A single record per CDR3 protein comes from TCRdb applying MiXCR to the multiplex PCR reads. The sample lists a few hundred thousand distinct CDR3 sequences, roughly 25% occurring once. Study-wide findings and caveats: Ophthalmopathy got predicted by the model a median about six months before its onset.

The sequence derives from a man aged 50 to 60 with Graves' hyperthyroidism. The sample comprised blood.

DNA of the CDR3: TGTGCCAGCAGTGAAGCACCCGGCTATGGACCCCAGCATTTT. Translated: CASSEAPGYGPQHF. The chain has TRBV3-1 and TRBJ1-5, with unresolved D. In germline, CDR1 is LGHDT, CDR2 YNNKEL (reference sequence). Trimming pared 6 bases from V and 10 bases from J, leaving 19 bases between. This CDR3 spans 14 amino acids.